The text below deals with one T cell receptor (beta chain). The sample is drawn from a study of blood T cell repertoires in COVID-19. The CDR3 consists of 13 residues. Trimming left V 2 bases short and J 5 bases short, with 10 bases between. Germline CDR1 reads SGDLS; CDR2 reads YYNGEE. Measured with immunoSEQ multiplex PCR; TCRdb has only the in-frame clones, and not every one. This repertoire shows 370,000 or so clones, roughly 77% found once; its top ten account for roughly 1.2%. The sequencing sample was made of peripheral blood. This chain joins TRBV9 and TRBJ1-1; a weak D match, TRBD1 (6 bases). The sequence derives from a human donor with acute or convalescent COVID-19. The donor label of this sample is uncertain. The CDR3 loop is CASSVMGATEAFF. The CDR3 bases are TGTGCCAGCAGCGTGATGGGGGCGACTGAAGCTTTCTTT.